This TCR beta chain came from a study of cytomegalovirus exposure and HLA in healthy donors. Study overall: The early release's HLA-typed donors yielded 70 million to 85 million unique TCRs. Whole-study results and caveats: More clonal expansion characterized HLA-associated TCR beta chains than equally common others in a later analysis. Apart from CMV serostatus, no immune exposure information was available.

Germline lookup yields CDR1 MGHRA and CDR2 YSYEKL. This CDR3 comprises 17 residues. Trimming at V came to 0 bases and at J to 5 bases, leaving 7 bases not matched to a gene. The PCR contained 60 Vbeta and 13 Jbeta primers. The protocol was immunoSEQ multiplex PCR, while the TCRdb copy is restricted to in-frame clones and leaves out a portion. Here the sample spans 100,000 to 150,000 clones, 70% to 90% being singletons. In the case of this clone: The antigen remains unidentified.

It was healthy bone marrow donors who served as donors. The sequenced material came from PBMCs. This chain joins TRBV4-1 and TRBJ2-1; 10 nucleotides agree with TRBD1. The receptor's source is a man in his late teens or twenties in good health and CMV-seropositive. The CDR3 bases are TGCGCCAGCAGCCAAGATTGGGTCGGGACAGGGGACAATGAGCAGTTCTTC. Translating gives CASSQDWVGTGDNEQFF.